These T cell receptor beta chains were read from a single sample in a study of shared clonotypes between healthy human individuals. The data were produced by immunoSEQ multiplex PCR, yet TCRdb's version contains in-frame clones alone and is incomplete. This table has about 1.9 million clones, around 95% appearing once. The sample consisted of naive CD8+ T cells from PBMCs. These receptors all come from a man younger than 30 in good health. Some clones in this sample may be carry-over from other donors' samples. The CDR3 runs from the conserved cysteine through the conserved F or W. A D gene is named only where the DNA matches it firmly. Clone size appears in some rows only: once, few, many, or a class for an expanded clone.

j_gene | d_gene | abundance | v_gene | CDR3nt | CDR3aa
TRBJ2-2 | - | few | TRBV5-4 | TGTGCCAGCTTCTACGGAGGCGGCACCGGGGAGCTGTTTTTT | CASFYGGGTGELFF
TRBJ2-5 | - | - | TRBV6-1 | TGTGCCAGCAGTGAAGCGCCCTTATCTGAAGGGGTGGGGGAGACCCAGTACTTC | CASSEAPLSEGVGETQYF
TRBJ2-6 | TRBD1 | - | TRBV9 | TGTGCCAGCAGCGGTACGGACAGGGGCGCGGGGGCCAACGTCCTGACTTTC | CASSGTDRGAGANVLTF
TRBJ2-3 | TRBD2 | - | TRBV10-1 | TGCGCCAGCAGTGAGTCGCGTTGGCTAGCGGCCACAGATACGCAGTATTTT | CASSESRWLAATDTQYF
TRBJ2-1 | - | once | TRBV14 | TGTGCCAGCAGCCTCATTGAACCCCCCCATGAGCAGTTCTTC | CASSLIEPPHEQFF
TRBJ2-1 | TRBD2 | once | TRBV7-2 | TGTGCCAGCAGCGCCCCCAGGCGGGAGCTCAATGAGCAGTTCTTC | CASSAPRRELNEQFF
TRBJ1-4 | - | - | TRBV19 | TGTGCCAGCAGTATCGCAGCAGGCACCTCAACTAATGAAAAACTGTTTTTT | CASSIAAGTSTNEKLFF
TRBJ2-2 | TRBD1 | - | TRBV7-9 | TGTGCCAGCAGGTTGGACAGGGGCGGGGAGCTGTTTTTT | CASRLDRGGELFF
TRBJ2-7 | TRBD1 | - | TRBV5-4 | TGTGCCAGCAGCCCGTCCGGGACAGGGAACGACGAGCAGTACTTC | CASSPSGTGNDEQYF
TRBJ1-2 | - | - | TRBV9 | TGTGCCAGCAGCGACCTCCACGCCCGGGGGGCTTTTGGCTACACCTTC | CASSDLHARGAFGYTF
TRBJ2-7 | - | - | TRBV9 | TGTGCCAGCATAAGGCCCTACGAGCAGTACTTC | CASIRPYEQYF
TRBJ2-2 | TRBD2 | - | TRBV10-3 | TGTGCCATCAAGCCAACTAGCGGGAGGAACACCGGGGAGCTGTTTTTT | CAIKPTSGRNTGELFF
TRBJ2-5 | - | - | TRBV15 | TGTGCCACCAGCAGGGAGGTTGAAGAGACCCAGTACTTC | CATSREVEETQYF
TRBJ2-7 | TRBD1 | - | TRBV13 | TGTGCCAGCAGCCCGGACAGGGCTGCCGAGCAGTACTTC | CASSPDRAAEQYF
TRBJ2-3 | - | once | TRBV27 | TGTGCCAGCAGTTTAGTTGGAGTCAGGGGCACAGATACGCAGTATTTT | CASSLVGVRGTDTQYF
TRBJ2-7 | TRBD1 | - | TRBV19 | TGTGCCAGTAGTTACTCGACAGGGAGCCCCTACGAGCAGTACTTC | CASSYSTGSPYEQYF
TRBJ1-5 | - | - | TRBV6-5 | TGTGCCAGCAGTTACGGGAATAATCAGCCCCAGCATTTT | CASSYGNNQPQHF
TRBJ2-1 | TRBD2 | - | TRBV4-2 | TGTGCCAGCAGCCAAGGGGGTTCCGCGGGAGCCCCCTACAATGAGCAGTTCTTC | CASSQGGSAGAPYNEQFF
TRBJ1-1 | - | - | TRBV5-6 | TGTGCCAGCAGCCTAGGTGCGGGAGTTGAAGCTTTCTTT | CASSLGAGVEAFF
TRBJ2-5 | - | - | TRBV4-2 | TGTGCCAGCAGCCAAGACCCAGGATTTCAAGAGACCCAGTACTTC | CASSQDPGFQETQYF
TRBJ2-7 | - | once | TRBV7-8 | TGTGCCAGCAGCTCGCTCGCGCCCTTGTACGAGCAGTACTTC | CASSSLAPLYEQYF
TRBJ1-1 | - | - | TRBV27 | TGTGCCAGCAGCCTGGGACATACAAATGAAGCTTTCTTT | CASSLGHTNEAFF
TRBJ1-4 | - | - | TRBV4-3 | TGCGCCAGCAGCCAAGATGGGTCCGATAATGAAAAACTGTTTTTT | CASSQDGSDNEKLFF
TRBJ1-2 | - | - | TRBV6-5 | TGTGCCAGTACAGGGAATGGCTATGGCTACACCTTC | CASTGNGYGYTF
TRBJ1-1 | - | - | TRBV4-1 | TGCGCCAGCAGCCAAACCCAGGGGTTGAACACTGAAGCTTTCTTT | CASSQTQGLNTEAFF
TRBJ2-7 | TRBD2 | - | TRBV27 | TGTGCCAGCAGTTGGGGTCCCGGGGGGTACTACGAGCAGTACTTC | CASSWGPGGYYEQYF
TRBJ2-7 | - | - | TRBV7-3 | TGTGCCAGCAGCTTAACGTCGGGCGTCGAGCAGTACTTC | CASSLTSGVEQYF
TRBJ2-3 | TRBD2 | - | TRBV27 | TGTGCCAGCAGTTTACTAGCGGGAGCAGATACGCAGTATTTT | CASSLLAGADTQYF
TRBJ2-5 | TRBD2 | - | TRBV5-1 | TGCGCCAGCAGCGGGACTAGCGGGCGTTTGGAGACCCAGTACTTC | CASSGTSGRLETQYF
TRBJ2-1 | TRBD2 | - | TRBV4-3 | TGCGCCAGCAGCCAAACCCGGGGACTAGCGGGAGGGAATGAGCAGTTCTTC | CASSQTRGLAGGNEQFF
TRBJ2-7 | - | once | TRBV4-2 | TGTGCCAGCAGCCAAGAGGGGACAACTTCCTACGAGCAGTACTTC | CASSQEGTTSYEQYF
TRBJ1-5 | - | - | TRBV13 | TGTGCCAGCAGCTTTGGCAGAAATAGCAATCAGCCCCAGCATTTT | CASSFGRNSNQPQHF
TRBJ2-2 | - | - | TRBV6-5 | TGTGCCATTCGGACCTTCGGGGGCACCGGGGAGCTGTTTTTT | CAIRTFGGTGELFF
TRBJ1-3 | - | - | TRBV7-2 | TGTGCCAGCAGTTGGATGGAGGGCCACTCTGGAAACACCATATATTTT | CASSWMEGHSGNTIYF
TRBJ2-5 | - | - | TRBV9 | TGTGCCAGCAGCGTAGGGCAGCAAGAGACCCAGTACTTC | CASSVGQQETQYF
TRBJ2-1 | - | - | TRBV13 | TGTGCCAGCAGCCCCCAGAGGAGGAATGAGCAGTTCTTC | CASSPQRRNEQFF
TRBJ2-3 | TRBD2 | - | TRBV15 | TGTGCCACCAGAGTAGCGGGGAGCACAGATACGCAGTATTTT | CATRVAGSTDTQYF
TRBJ2-2 | - | - | TRBV5-1 | TGCGCCAGCGCCATGACCGCTGACCAAACCGGGGAGCTGTTTTTT | CASAMTADQTGELFF
TRBJ2-3 | - | once | TRBV11-2 | TGTGCCAGCAGCTTAGTGGCGCTCCTTGGAGATACGCAGTATTTT | CASSLVALLGDTQYF
TRBJ1-1 | TRBD1 | few | TRBV28 | TGTGCCATCCAGGGGGCCTTACTCACTGAAGCTTTCTTT | CAIQGALLTEAFF
TRBJ2-3 | TRBD1 | - | TRBV6-1 | TGTGCCAGCAGTGATAGTTACGGGACAGGCACAGATACGCAGTATTTT | CASSDSYGTGTDTQYF
TRBJ1-1 | - | - | TRBV21-1 | TGTGCCAGCAGCAAAGTAGAGACAGGGGGCCCGGACACTGAAGCTTTCTTT | CASSKVETGGPDTEAFF
TRBJ2-7 | - | - | TRBV6-1 | TGTGCCAGCAGTGAAGCGCAATGGCTAGGCTCCTACGAGCAGTACTTC | CASSEAQWLGSYEQYF
TRBJ1-2 | - | - | TRBV7-9 | TGTGCCAGCAGCTTCCCCGACGGGGGCCGGGGCTACACCTTC | CASSFPDGGRGYTF
TRBJ2-7 | - | - | TRBV7-3 | TGTGCCAGCAGTCCTACCGGGGCGGCACCTGAGCAGTACTTC | CASSPTGAAPEQYF
TRBJ1-4 | TRBD1 | - | TRBV7-6 | TGTGCCAGCAGCCCCACACCCCGACAGGGTTTTGAAAAACTGTTTTTT | CASSPTPRQGFEKLFF
TRBJ1-5 | - | - | TRBV27 | TGTGCCAGCAGTTTATTCGGGATAAGCAATCAGCCCCAGCATTTT | CASSLFGISNQPQHF
TRBJ2-7 | - | - | TRBV28 | TGTGCCAGCAGTCCGGAGGACTGGGCCTACGAGCAGTACTTC | CASSPEDWAYEQYF
TRBJ2-3 | - | - | TRBV15 | TGTGCCACCAGCAGCTCCAACCTTAACACAGATACGCAGTATTTT | CATSSSNLNTDTQYF
TRBJ2-7 | - | - | TRBV19 | TGTGCCAGTAGTCTAACGAAAGTCTACGAGCAGTACTTC | CASSLTKVYEQYF
TRBJ2-1 | - | - | TRBV11-2 | TGTGCCAGCAGCTACCCCCGGGTCGACGGGCAGTTCTTC | CASSYPRVDGQFF